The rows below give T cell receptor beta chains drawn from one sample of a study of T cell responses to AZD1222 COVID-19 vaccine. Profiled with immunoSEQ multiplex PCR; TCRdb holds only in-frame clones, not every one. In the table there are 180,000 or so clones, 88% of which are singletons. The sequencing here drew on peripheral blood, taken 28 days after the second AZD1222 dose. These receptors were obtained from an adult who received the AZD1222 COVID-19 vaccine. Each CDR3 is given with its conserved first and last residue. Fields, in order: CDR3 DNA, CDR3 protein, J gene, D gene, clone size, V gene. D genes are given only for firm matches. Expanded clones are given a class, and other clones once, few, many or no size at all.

TGTGCCAGCAGCCAAGAGCTCCGGGACAGGAGACCCTACGAGCAGTACTTC CASSQELRDRRPYEQYF TRBJ2-7 TRBD1 - TRBV4-2
TGTGCCAGCAGCCGTCCCAACGGAGCCTACGAGCAGTACTTC CASSRPNGAYEQYF TRBJ2-7 - few TRBV7-9
TGTGCCACCAGTGACTCGACGACAGGCAGCTCCTACAATGAGCAGTTCTTC CATSDSTTGSSYNEQFF TRBJ2-1 - - TRBV24-1
TGTGCCAGCAGCTTCCGTCGTGAGGATGAATATGGCTACACCTTC CASSFRREDEYGYTF TRBJ1-2 - - TRBV11-3
TGCGCCAGCAGCCAGCGGACCCCGGGGACTGAAGCTTTCTTT CASSQRTPGTEAFF TRBJ1-1 - - TRBV4-1
TGTGCCAGCACACAGCAGTCGGCAGGGAGTACCGGGGAGCTGTTTTTT CASTQQSAGSTGELFF TRBJ2-2 - - TRBV28
TGTGCCAGTAGTGTTTCAATAGCGGGAGGATTCAATGAGCAGTTCTTC CASSVSIAGGFNEQFF TRBJ2-1 TRBD2 - TRBV19
TGTGCCAGCAGCTTATCAAACCAAGAGACCCAGTACTTC CASSLSNQETQYF TRBJ2-5 - once TRBV7-3
TGTGCCAGTAGTATAGTCGGCAGGGAAGGATATGGCTACACCTTC CASSIVGREGYGYTF TRBJ1-2 - - TRBV19
TGTGCCAGCAGCCAGTGTAGGGGCTACGACACAGATACGCAGTATTTT CASSQCRGYDTDTQYF TRBJ2-3 - - TRBV3-1/TRBV3-2
TGTGCCAGTAGTATACAAGGCCTCACTGAAGCTTTCTTT CASSIQGLTEAFF TRBJ1-1 - - TRBV19
TGTGCCAGCAGCTTGGGGGACAGGGTAGTGAACTATGGCTACACCTTC CASSLGDRVVNYGYTF TRBJ1-2 TRBD1 - TRBV5-5
TGTGCCAGTAAAAAGGGGGGGCTGGGTGAGCAGTTCTTC CASKKGGLGEQFF TRBJ2-1 - - TRBV19
TGTGCCAGTAGTGCGGAGTACCTTAGCACAGATACGCAGTATTTT CASSAEYLSTDTQYF TRBJ2-3 - once TRBV19
TGTGCCAGTAGTCTCAACCAGGGACTAGCGTTAAAGACCCAGTACTTC CASSLNQGLALKTQYF TRBJ2-5 TRBD2 - TRBV19
TGTGCCAGCAGCTCGGGGACAATCTACGAGCAGTACTTC CASSSGTIYEQYF TRBJ2-7 - - TRBV11-3
TGTGCCACCAGTGACCAGGGAACGACAGGGAGGGGCACCGGGGAGCTGTTTTTT CATSDQGTTGRGTGELFF TRBJ2-2 - - TRBV24-1
TGTGCCAGCAGTTTATCGGTGGGGCACCAAGAGACCCAGTACTTC CASSLSVGHQETQYF TRBJ2-5 - - TRBV28
TGTGCCAGCAGCCAAGTAGGGACCGGCAACTATGGCTACACCTTC CASSQVGTGNYGYTF TRBJ1-2 - once TRBV3-1/TRBV3-2
TGTGCCAGCAGATCCGGGACAGGGGTGGGTACTGAAGCTTTCTTT CASRSGTGVGTEAFF TRBJ1-1 TRBD1 - TRBV6-5
TGTGCCAGCAGCCCCCCCGGGACAGGGAACACTGAAGCTTTCTTT CASSPPGTGNTEAFF TRBJ1-1 TRBD1 - TRBV28
TGCGCCAGCACCTGGAACGGGTTCACAGATACGCAGTATTTT CASTWNGFTDTQYF TRBJ2-3 - - TRBV5-1
TGTGCCAGCAGCAAAGTGAAACGGGACAGGGGGACCTCTGGAAACACCATATATTTT CASSKVKRDRGTSGNTIYF TRBJ1-3 - - TRBV21-1
TGTGCCAGTAGTTCCCTCGAACAGGGTTACGGCACAGATACGCAGTATTTT CASSSLEQGYGTDTQYF TRBJ2-3 - - TRBV19
TGTGCCAGCAGCTTAGGGCCAGACAGTTATGGCTACACCTTC CASSLGPDSYGYTF TRBJ1-2 - - TRBV13
TGCGCCAGCAGCTTGTCGGGTGCGGGATCCAACTATGGCTACACCTTC CASSLSGAGSNYGYTF TRBJ1-2 - - TRBV5-1
TGTGCCAGCAGTTTACAGGGGATAAGGAGAAATCAGCCCCAGCATTTT CASSLQGIRRNQPQHF TRBJ1-5 TRBD1 - TRBV6-5
TGTGCCAGCAGCTTGGGGGACGGATTGGCAGATACGCAGTATTTT CASSLGDGLADTQYF TRBJ2-3 - - TRBV7-2
TGTGCCAGCAGCTTGCCAGGGGGGAACACTGAAGCTTTCTTT CASSLPGGNTEAFF TRBJ1-1 TRBD1 - TRBV5-4
TGTGCCAGCACCTCAAGAAGTCCCGAGGCAGATACGCAGTATTTT CASTSRSPEADTQYF TRBJ2-3 - - TRBV7-8
TGTGCCAGCAGTGAAGGGCGGTCCTATGGCTACACCTTC CASSEGRSYGYTF TRBJ1-2 - - TRBV2
TGTGCCAGCAGCAAAGAGGGCAACTCTGGGGCCAACGTCCTGACTTTC CASSKEGNSGANVLTF TRBJ2-6 - - TRBV21-1
TGTGCCAGCAGTTACGATGCGGGGATAGATACGCAGTATTTT CASSYDAGIDTQYF TRBJ2-3 - - TRBV6-5
TGTGCCATCAGCCAGGACGCGGGGGCGCTCTACAATGAGCAGTTCTTC CAISQDAGALYNEQFF TRBJ2-1 - - TRBV10-3
TGTGCCAGCAGTTTAGGGCTAGCGAACCAAGAGACCCAGTACTTC CASSLGLANQETQYF TRBJ2-5 - - TRBV28
TGTGCCAGCTCACCAGGTGGGGCAGATACGCAGTATTTT CASSPGGADTQYF TRBJ2-3 - - TRBV18
TGCGCCAGCAGCTTGGGGGCGGGAGGAGCAGGCGAGCAGTACTTC CASSLGAGGAGEQYF TRBJ2-7 TRBD2 - TRBV5-1
TGCGCCAGCAGCCAAGTCCCAAGGGGGCGCCACTACGAGCAGTACTTC CASSQVPRGRHYEQYF TRBJ2-7 TRBD1 - TRBV4-1
TGTGCCAGCAGCCTCTCGGGGCCCCAGAACACTGAAGCTTTCTTT CASSLSGPQNTEAFF TRBJ1-1 - - TRBV7-9
TGTGCCAGCTCACCATTGCAGGACCTCTCCTACGAGCAGTACTTC CASSPLQDLSYEQYF TRBJ2-7 - - TRBV18
TGTGCCACCAGCCCTCTAGCGGGAGATAGTAATGAGCAGTTCTTC CATSPLAGDSNEQFF TRBJ2-1 TRBD2 - TRBV24-1
TGTGCCAGCAGCGGCGGGGATACGTCGGAGCAGTACTTC CASSGGDTSEQYF TRBJ2-7 - - TRBV9
TGTGCCAGCAGTTACTCCGGGACAGTTGGTTACGAGCAGTACTTC CASSYSGTVGYEQYF TRBJ2-7 TRBD1 - TRBV6-5
TGTGCCAGCAGCTTAGCCGGGACAGCTGGAGGGCAGTACTTC CASSLAGTAGGQYF TRBJ2-7 TRBD1 - TRBV11-3
TGTGCCAGCAGCCCCGGACTAGCGGTGAACACCGGGGAGCTGTTTTTT CASSPGLAVNTGELFF TRBJ2-2 TRBD2 - TRBV9